The rows below give T cell receptor beta chains drawn from one sample of a study of human T cells and chemical hapten exposure. TCRdb re-called the RACE reads with MiXCR, one entry per CDR3 protein. The data show 80,000 to 95,000 distinct CDR3 sequences, around 10% seen once. The sequenced sample was whole blood, obtained in connection with sensitization to the hapten diphenylcyclopropenone (DPC). The receptor source for this set is a man between 18 and 35 years old with alopecia areata. Some clones in this sample may be carry-over from other donors' samples. The CDR3 runs from the conserved cysteine through the conserved F or W. Each record gives: J gene, D gene, V gene, clone size, CDR3 protein, CDR3 DNA. D genes are given only for firm matches. A clone size is listed for some rows: how often the clone was seen (once, few, many), or a class if it is expanded.

J gene: TRBJ1-3
D gene: NA
V gene: TRBV29-1
clone size: few
CDR3 protein: CSVGAGSDTIYF
CDR3 DNA: TGCAGCGTTGGTGCAGGTAGCGACACCATATATTTT

J gene: TRBJ1-4
D gene: TRBD1
V gene: TRBV4-2
clone size: NA
CDR3 protein: CASSQDLTGAEKLFF
CDR3 DNA: TGTGCCAGCAGCCAAGATTTGACAGGGGCGGAAAAACTGTTTTTT

J gene: TRBJ2-2
D gene: TRBD1
V gene: TRBV7-3
clone size: many
CDR3 protein: CASSLKWTGNTGELFF
CDR3 DNA: TGTGCCAGCAGCTTAAAATGGACAGGGAACACCGGGGAGCTGTTTTTT

J gene: TRBJ1-2
D gene: NA
V gene: TRBV20-1
clone size: many
CDR3 protein: CSAPVGSQTYGYTF
CDR3 DNA: TGCAGTGCTCCAGTCGGCAGTCAGACCTATGGCTACACCTTC

J gene: TRBJ2-5
D gene: NA
V gene: TRBV7-2
clone size: NA
CDR3 protein: CASGSETQYF
CDR3 DNA: TGTGCCAGCGGGTCGGAGACCCAGTACTTC

J gene: TRBJ2-4
D gene: NA
V gene: TRBV19
clone size: many
CDR3 protein: CASSWRNIQYF
CDR3 DNA: TGTGCCAGTAGCTGGAGAAACATTCAGTACTTC

J gene: TRBJ1-6
D gene: TRBD1
V gene: TRBV10-3
clone size: few
CDR3 protein: CAIVDREGSPLHF
CDR3 DNA: TGTGCCATTGTGGACAGGGAAGGTTCACCCCTCCACTTT

J gene: TRBJ2-7
D gene: NA
V gene: TRBV24-1
clone size: NA
CDR3 protein: CATGAGSYEQYF
CDR3 DNA: TGTGCCACGGGGGCCGGCTCCTACGAGCAGTACTTC

J gene: TRBJ1-4
D gene: NA
V gene: TRBV18
clone size: many
CDR3 protein: CASSPGKELFF
CDR3 DNA: TGTGCCAGCTCACCGGGGAAGGAACTGTTTTTT

J gene: TRBJ2-2
D gene: NA
V gene: TRBV7-6
clone size: many
CDR3 protein: CASSLDITGELFF
CDR3 DNA: TGTGCCAGCAGCTTAGACATCACCGGGGAGCTGTTTTTT

J gene: TRBJ2-7
D gene: NA
V gene: TRBV28
clone size: few
CDR3 protein: CASSYMFRFEGSSYEQYF
CDR3 DNA: TGTGCCAGCAGTTACATGTTCCGTTTTGAGGGTAGCTCCTACGAGCAGTACTTC

J gene: TRBJ2-3
D gene: TRBD1
V gene: TRBV6-6
clone size: NA
CDR3 protein: CASSPPDRSSTDTQYF
CDR3 DNA: TGTGCCAGCAGCCCGCCGGACAGGTCCAGCACAGATACGCAGTATTTT

J gene: TRBJ2-3
D gene: NA
V gene: TRBV28
clone size: few
CDR3 protein: CASSKLPDTQYF
CDR3 DNA: TGTGCCAGCAGTAAGCTGCCAGATACGCAGTATTTT

J gene: TRBJ1-1
D gene: NA
V gene: TRBV10-1
clone size: NA
CDR3 protein: CASSAGTTEAFF
CDR3 DNA: TGCGCCAGCAGTGCCGGGACCACTGAAGCTTTCTTT

J gene: TRBJ1-3
D gene: NA
V gene: TRBV29-1
clone size: many
CDR3 protein: CSVEGQYGNTIYF
CDR3 DNA: TGCAGCGTTGAAGGACAGTACGGAAACACCATATATTTT

J gene: TRBJ1-1
D gene: NA
V gene: TRBV11-2
clone size: few
CDR3 protein: CASSSTSNQGGRVF
CDR3 DNA: TGTGCCAGCAGCTCTACAAGTAATCAAGGAGGACGGGTCTTT

J gene: TRBJ2-1
D gene: NA
V gene: TRBV3-1
clone size: many
CDR3 protein: CASSQESGISYNEQFF
CDR3 DNA: TGTGCCAGCAGCCAAGAGTCAGGGATCTCCTACAATGAGCAGTTCTTC

J gene: TRBJ2-2
D gene: TRBD2
V gene: TRBV28
clone size: NA
CDR3 protein: CASSSPGLAVGAGELFF
CDR3 DNA: TGTGCCAGCAGTTCCCCGGGACTAGCGGTTGGGGCCGGGGAGCTGTTTTTT

J gene: TRBJ2-5
D gene: TRBD1
V gene: TRBV28
clone size: few
CDR3 protein: CASSKTGAFRETQYF
CDR3 DNA: TGTGCCAGCAGCAAGACAGGGGCCTTTCGAGAGACCCAGTACTTC

J gene: TRBJ2-7
D gene: NA
V gene: TRBV28
clone size: few
CDR3 protein: CASSLSSNYEQYF
CDR3 DNA: TGTGCCAGCAGTTTATCCAGCAACTACGAGCAGTACTTC

J gene: TRBJ1-2
D gene: TRBD1
V gene: TRBV12-3/TRBV12-4
clone size: few
CDR3 protein: CASSVTGDDYGYTF
CDR3 DNA: TGTGCCAGCAGCGTTACAGGGGATGACTATGGCTACACCTTC

J gene: TRBJ1-3
D gene: NA
V gene: TRBV2
clone size: many
CDR3 protein: CASTRNTIYF
CDR3 DNA: TGTGCCAGCACTCGAAACACCATATATTTT

J gene: TRBJ2-2
D gene: NA
V gene: TRBV6-2/TRBV6-3
clone size: NA
CDR3 protein: CASTAQGETGELFF
CDR3 DNA: TGTGCCAGCACCGCCCAAGGGGAAACCGGGGAGCTGTTTTTT

J gene: TRBJ1-2
D gene: NA
V gene: TRBV11-2
clone size: many
CDR3 protein: CASSLVGGNYGYTF
CDR3 DNA: TGTGCCAGCAGCTTAGTAGGGGGAAACTATGGCTACACCTTC

J gene: TRBJ1-1
D gene: NA
V gene: TRBV28
clone size: NA
CDR3 protein: CASTQIGGGEAFF
CDR3 DNA: TGTGCCAGCACCCAGATAGGCGGCGGAGAAGCTTTCTTT

J gene: TRBJ1-5
D gene: TRBD1
V gene: TRBV20-1
clone size: NA
CDR3 protein: CSARDLRGLGNQPQHF
CDR3 DNA: TGCAGTGCTAGAGATCTCAGGGGGCTGGGCAATCAGCCCCAGCATTTT

J gene: TRBJ1-5
D gene: TRBD1
V gene: TRBV5-4
clone size: many
CDR3 protein: CASSLAGTGNQPQHF
CDR3 DNA: TGTGCCAGCAGCTTGGCCGGGACAGGGAATCAGCCCCAGCATTTT

J gene: TRBJ2-7
D gene: NA
V gene: TRBV29-1
clone size: NA
CDR3 protein: CSAGSSDEQYF
CDR3 DNA: TGCAGCGCGGGCTCCTCGGACGAGCAGTACTTC

J gene: TRBJ2-4
D gene: TRBD1
V gene: TRBV5-6
clone size: NA
CDR3 protein: CASSRRDSGAKNIQYF
CDR3 DNA: TGTGCCAGCAGTCGCCGGGACAGTGGAGCCAAAAACATTCAGTACTTC

J gene: TRBJ1-1
D gene: NA
V gene: TRBV7-9
clone size: many
CDR3 protein: CASSLARGLGDTEAFF
CDR3 DNA: TGTGCCAGCAGCTTAGCGCGGGGGTTAGGGGACACTGAAGCTTTCTTT

J gene: TRBJ1-3
D gene: NA
V gene: TRBV7-9
clone size: NA
CDR3 protein: CASRLRTASSGNTIYF
CDR3 DNA: TGTGCCAGCAGGCTACGAACAGCAAGCTCTGGAAACACCATATATTTT

J gene: TRBJ1-2
D gene: NA
V gene: TRBV29-1
clone size: many
CDR3 protein: CSGELGLFGYTF
CDR3 DNA: TGCAGCGGGGAGCTGGGTTTATTTGGCTACACCTTC

J gene: TRBJ1-6
D gene: NA
V gene: TRBV11-2
clone size: NA
CDR3 protein: CASSSDTDNSPLHF
CDR3 DNA: TGTGCCAGCAGCTCGGACACCGATAATTCACCCCTCCACTTT

J gene: TRBJ1-1
D gene: TRBD1
V gene: TRBV7-2
clone size: many
CDR3 protein: CASSRTGGNTEAFF
CDR3 DNA: TGTGCCAGCAGCCGGACAGGGGGCAACACTGAAGCTTTCTTT

J gene: TRBJ1-3
D gene: NA
V gene: TRBV18
clone size: many
CDR3 protein: CASSPKQGTGNTIYF
CDR3 DNA: TGTGCCAGCTCACCGAAACAGGGAACTGGAAACACCATATATTTT

J gene: TRBJ2-1
D gene: NA
V gene: TRBV20-1
clone size: NA
CDR3 protein: CSASKEYNEQFF
CDR3 DNA: TGCAGTGCTAGCAAAGAATACAATGAGCAGTTCTTC

J gene: TRBJ2-1
D gene: NA
V gene: TRBV6-5
clone size: NA
CDR3 protein: CASSLSGYGEQFF
CDR3 DNA: TGTGCCAGCAGCCTAAGCGGGTACGGTGAGCAGTTCTTC

J gene: TRBJ2-3
D gene: NA
V gene: TRBV9
clone size: NA
CDR3 protein: CASSVGPHDTDTQYF
CDR3 DNA: TGTGCCAGCAGCGTAGGTCCACACGACACAGATACGCAGTATTTT

J gene: TRBJ2-2
D gene: NA
V gene: TRBV25-1
clone size: many
CDR3 protein: CASSEIGTNTGELFF
CDR3 DNA: TGTGCCAGCAGTGAAATTGGGACGAACACCGGGGAGCTGTTTTTT

J gene: TRBJ2-1
D gene: TRBD1
V gene: TRBV7-2
clone size: NA
CDR3 protein: CASSLVVRGHEQFF
CDR3 DNA: TGTGCCAGCAGCTTAGTCGTCAGGGGGCATGAGCAGTTCTTC

J gene: TRBJ2-5
D gene: TRBD2
V gene: TRBV9
clone size: few
CDR3 protein: CASSPGTTTTQYF
CDR3 DNA: TGTGCCAGCAGCCCCGGGACTACGACCACCCAGTACTTC